One sample yielded the 16 T cell receptor beta chains listed below, sequenced in a study of blood T cells in healthy people across ages. A J-beta primer mix and a sample-barcoded 5' primer were used in a second PCR of roughly 6 to 11 cycles. Via MiXCR, TCRdb re-called the 5' RACE reads, giving one row per CDR3 protein. The table has hundreds of thousands of distinct CDR3 sequences, roughly 64% seen once. Source material: blood. These receptor sequences come from a young man in good health.

The CDR3 DNA reads TGTGCCAGCCTATCCGGGACACCTTCCTACAATGAGCAGTTCTTC. Its translation is CASLSGTPSYNEQFF. The chain has TRBV6-2 or TRBV6-3 and TRBJ2-1; D possibly corresponds to TRBD1 (6 bases). CDR3 size: 15 residues. Trimming removed 8 bases at V and 1 base at J, with 15 bases between. Germline CDR1 MNHEY, CDR2 SVGEGT.

The genes are TRBV10-2 and TRBJ1-6, with 10 bases that match TRBD1. J was trimmed by 10 bases and V by 11 bases; bases with no gene match: 5. The germline V gene encodes CDR1 WSHSY and CDR2 SAAADI. This CDR3 has 12 residues. CDR3 nucleotides: TGCGCCTTGGGACAGGGGAGCTCACCCCTCCACTTT. Amino acids: CALGQGSSPLHF.

This clonotype has just a few counts. The chain links TRBV7-9 to TRBJ1-2; D possibly corresponds to TRBD1 (6 bases). The CDR3 contains 15 residues. Germline V gives CDR1 SEHNR, CDR2 FQNEAQ (reference sequence). The V and J ends lost 2 bases and 3 bases respectively, with 13 bases between them. The CDR3 loop reads CASSLRGADDYGYTF. DNA of the CDR3: TGTGCCAGCAGCTTACGGGGGGCGGATGACTATGGCTACACCTTC.

The rearrangement uses TRBV6-5 and TRBJ2-7; possibly TRBD2 for D (5 bases). The CDR3 extends over 15 amino acids. Germline V gives CDR1 MNHEY, CDR2 SVGAGI. The V end lost 2 bases, the J end lost 2 bases, and 13 bases lay between the germline ends. The CDR3: CASSYERQLAYEQYF. In nucleotides, the CDR3 is TGTGCCAGCAGTTACGAGCGGCAACTCGCCTACGAGCAGTACTTC.

This chain joins TRBV7-2 and TRBJ2-1; TRBD2 agrees at 7 bases. J lost 13 bases, V lost 4 bases, and 4 bases had no gene match. The V gene's germline CDR1 is SGHTA and CDR2 FQGNSA. The CDR3 consists of 11 residues. In nucleotides, the CDR3 is TGTGCCAGCAGCTCCGTAGCGGGCCAGTTCTTC. Its protein is CASSSVAGQFF.

The rearrangement uses TRBV20-1 and TRBJ2-5; 8 positions agree with TRBD1. The J call may be incorrect, as the DNA end agrees better with TRBJ2-7. The CDR3 length is 12 residues. Germline lookup yields CDR1 DFQATT and CDR2 SNEGSKA (reference sequence). The CDR3 loop is CSADRGGYEQYF. The DNA of the CDR3 is TGCAGTGCCGACAGGGGTGGGTACGAGCAGTACTTC.

This clonotype came up a few times. This chain joins TRBV7-2 and TRBJ2-7, with 8 bases matching TRBD1. The J call is in doubt because the DNA end fits TRBJ2-5 better. In germline, CDR1 is SGHTA, CDR2 FQGNSA. The length of the CDR3 is 15 residues. The CDR3 sequence is CASSPRTGKRETQYF. The CDR3 DNA is TGTGCCAGCAGCCCCAGGACAGGGAAACGGGAGACCCAGTACTTC.

This clonotype has only a few counts. The chain is built from TRBV6-1 and TRBJ2-7, with TRBD2 identical over 8 bases. V was pared by 6 bases and J by 0 bases, with 4 bases of the junction left unmatched. The germline V gene encodes CDR1 MNHNS and CDR2 SASEGT. The CDR3 is 14 amino acids. The CDR3 loop is CASSTSGGSYEQYF. As DNA, the CDR3 is TGTGCCAGCAGCACTAGCGGTGGCTCCTACGAGCAGTACTTC.

To note about this clonotype: An end of the junction differs from the germline gene, which may be a read error. The CDR3 protein is CASSFHDPGFRSGHTF. The CDR3, as DNA: TGTGCCAGCAGCTTCCACGACCCAGGGTTTAGGAGTGGCCACACCTTC. The chain employs TRBV6-2 or TRBV6-3 and TRBJ1-2, with a tentative D call TRBD1 (5 bases). In germline, CDR1 is MNHEY, CDR2 SVGEGT. The CDR3 runs to 16 residues.

The V and J genes are TRBV4-3 and TRBJ2-1; D may correspond to TRBD1 or TRBD2 (5 bases each). Germline CDR1 reads LGHNA; CDR2 reads YSLEER. CDR3 length equals 12 residues. V gave up 9 bases and J gave up 5 bases, with 11 bases separating them. Here the CDR3 reads CASLGENNEQFF. The CDR3 bases are TGCGCCAGTCTAGGGGAGAACAATGAGCAGTTCTTC.

The DNA for the CDR3 is TGCGCCAGCAGCCAGCGGGTTGGGGAGACCCAGTACTTC. It translates to CASSQRVGETQYF. The V and J genes are TRBV4-3 and TRBJ2-5; D possibly corresponds to TRBD2 (5 bases). The CDR3 is 13 amino acids. Germline CDR1 is LGHNA and CDR2 is YSLEER. The V end was cut by 3 bases, the J end by 5 bases, with 10 bases between.

This clonotype was counted only a few times. The chain carries TRBV6-5 and TRBJ2-1; 8 positions match TRBD2. V lost 6 bases to trimming and J lost 5 bases; unmatched junction nucleotides: 9. The germline V gene has CDR1 MNHEY and CDR2 SVGAGI. The CDR3 has 15 residues. CDR3 protein: CASRESGTRHNEQFF. DNA of the CDR3: TGTGCCAGCAGAGAGTCCGGGACTAGGCACAATGAGCAGTTCTTC.

This chain uses TRBV20-1 with TRBJ2-5, with a weak D call TRBD2 (5 bases). CDR3 size: 18 residues. Trimming left V 5 bases short and J 0 bases short, with 25 bases between. Germline loops: CDR1 DFQATT, CDR2 SNEGSKA (reference sequence). This CDR3 reads CSADQPGSLGGNQETQYF. The CDR3, as DNA: TGCAGTGCTGATCAGCCGGGATCCCTTGGTGGGAACCAAGAGACCCAGTACTTC.

The chain couples TRBV4-3 to TRBJ2-3; 9 bases line up with TRBD2. From germline, CDR1 is LGHNA and CDR2 YSLEER. This CDR3 is built from 17 residues. Unmatched junction bases numbered 15, after V lost 4 bases and J lost 7 bases. The CDR3 bases are TGCGCCAGCAGCCGCGCCGGAGGGACTAGCAGCCGGAATACGCAGTATTTT. It specifies CASSRAGGTSSRNTQYF.

V and J are TRBV5-6 and TRBJ1-4; 7 bases line up with TRBD1. The CDR3 covers 15 residues. Germline trimming cut 6 bases from V and 7 bases from J; bases unmatched to any gene: 12. Per germline, CDR1 SGHDT and CDR2 YYEEEE. The CDR3 nucleotides are TGTGCCAGCACCGTCAGGACAGGCGGGGGTGAAAAACTGTTTTTT. Protein sequence: CASTVRTGGGEKLFF.

The CDR3 sequence: CASSQGSATFGNNEQFF. CDR3 DNA: TGCGCCAGCAGCCAAGGATCGGCTACCTTCGGAAACAATGAGCAGTTCTTC. The rearrangement uses TRBV4-3 and TRBJ2-1; D gene unclear. The CDR3 sequence is 17 residues long. Trimming pared 1 base from V and 5 bases from J, leaving 18 bases between. Per the germline V gene, CDR1 is LGHNA and CDR2 is YSLEER.